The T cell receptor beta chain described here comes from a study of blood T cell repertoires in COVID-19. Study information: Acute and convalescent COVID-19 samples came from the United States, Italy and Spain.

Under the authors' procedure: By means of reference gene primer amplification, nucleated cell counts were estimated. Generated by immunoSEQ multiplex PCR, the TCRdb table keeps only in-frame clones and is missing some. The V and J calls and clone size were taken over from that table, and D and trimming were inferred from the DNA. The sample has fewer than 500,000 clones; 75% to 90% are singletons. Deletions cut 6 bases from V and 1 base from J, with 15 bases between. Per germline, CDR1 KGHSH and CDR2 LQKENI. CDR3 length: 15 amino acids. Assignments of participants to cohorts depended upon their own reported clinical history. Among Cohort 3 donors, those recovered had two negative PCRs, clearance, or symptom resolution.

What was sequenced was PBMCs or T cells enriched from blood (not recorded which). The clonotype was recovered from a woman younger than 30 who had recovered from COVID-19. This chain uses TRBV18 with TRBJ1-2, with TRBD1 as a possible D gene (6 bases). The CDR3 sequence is CASSQTGLINYGYTF. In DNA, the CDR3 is TGTGCCAGCTCTCAGACAGGCCTAATTAACTATGGCTACACCTTC.